This T cell receptor beta chain came from a study of T-cell memory formation after mild COVID-19 listed by TCRdb under 2021. In terms of the full investigation: TCR sequence clusters from the two donors were found to be largely donor specific. Two young, previously healthy adult volunteers made up the cohort, one male and one female. T-cell clones expanding and contracting after mild COVID-19 in two donors were tracked by longitudinal TCRalpha and TCRbeta repertoire sequencing. What the work shows at the level of the full study, not this receptor alone: Only two mild cases were covered in the study, and larger cohorts including severe cases with pre-infection samples were considered necessary. Some responding clones were detected in pre-infection memory, suggesting pre-existing cross-reactive memory T cells joined the SARS-CoV-2 response. Contracting CD4+ clones turned up mainly in the CM and EM memory subsets, whereas EMRA was where CD8+ clones were enriched. SARS-CoV-2 specificity of the second-wave clones peaking on day 37 was not confirmed. Balanced CD4/CD8 phenotypes were observed for clones contracting from day 15 to 85, whereas a bias towards CD4+ was observed for a second wave of clones expanding from day 15 to 37.

Sequencing instrument: Illumina NovaSeq 6000. Using 5'RACE with constant-segment primers, TCRalpha and TCRbeta cDNA libraries were constructed, with sample barcodes and unique molecular identifiers added in the process. RNA was extracted from every sample with Trizol reagent. Amplification of the libraries took two PCR steps, and the second step added a second sample barcode plus Illumina TruSeq adapters. Sequencing of the libraries was done on an Illumina NovaSeq, producing 2 x 150 bp paired-end reads. Per the authors' processing: The reads were demultiplexed and collapsed into UMI-guided consensus sequences using migec v1.2.7. With mixcr v2.1.11, UMI consensuses were aligned to TRA and TRB V and J templates and assembled into clonotypes. Clonotypes were classified as expanded or contracted when called significant by both edgeR and NoisET, with noise models trained on biological replicates. edgeR calls used a false discovery rate-adjusted p below 0.01 and a log2 fold-change threshold of 1. As an exploratory analysis of dynamics, PCA with hierarchical clustering was applied to max-normalized trajectories of the 1000 most abundant clonotypes. Separately sequenced CD4+ and CD8+ repertoires were used to assign a CD4 or CD8 phenotype to each responding clone. The public reads were reanalyzed by TCRdb: fastp trimming at Q25, MiXCR alignment, in-frame beta chains only. Entries that share a CDR3 protein sequence are merged under the most common genes and DNA. None of the V and J calls come from the authors' own analysis; TCRdb made them. A total of 350,000 to 500,000 distinct CDR3 sequences appear in this sample, under 25% of them only once. Roughly 13% of the sample lies in the top ten.

Ficoll-Paque density gradient centrifugation was used to isolate PBMCs. Comment on this clonotype: Its specific antigen is unknown. No much larger clone is present one base from it, and per-base qualities are unavailable.

The CDR3 goes from the cysteine to the phenylalanine over 13 residues. Solely the CDR3 DNA is kept, with 39 bases framed from the first base. V is cut back by 1 base and J by 2 bases, with 2 bases in the junction unmatched. The germline V gene (reference sequence) provides CDR1 GTSNPN and CDR2 SVGIG. Sequencing used PBMCs or a T cell subset sorted from them (not recorded which). The clonotype was recovered from an adult woman who had mild COVID-19 (a few samples of this study predate the infection). The sample titles of this study are shuffled in the database, so cell type and time point are left out; the donor was told from shared clones. This receptor chain uses TRBV30 and TRBJ2-7; the junction holds 7 bases that match TRBD1. The nucleotide sequence reads as follows: TGTGCCTGGAGTGAGGGACAGACCTACGAGCAGTACTTC. Translation gives CAWSEGQTYEQYF.